This T cell receptor beta chain was sequenced in a study of blood T cell repertoires in COVID-19. Study information: T cells, B-cell-depleted T cells, or PBMCs provided the cDNA or gDNA that served as material.

Only in-frame clones appear in the TCRdb table, and some are missing; sequencing was by immunoSEQ multiplex PCR. The table lists roughly 120,000 clones, 80% of them singletons, with more than 1.5% in the top ten. CDR1 MNHEY and CDR2 SMNVEV come from the germline V gene (reference sequence). V lost 1 base, J lost 8 bases, and 4 bases stayed unmatched. CDR3 length equals 14 residues. The receptor was derived from a man in his sixties or seventies with acute or convalescent COVID-19. This chain uses TRBV27 with TRBJ1-2; 10 bases are a match to TRBD1. Source material: peripheral blood. The CDR3 nucleotides are TGTGCCAGCAGTTTATTAGGGACAGGGGAAGGCTACACCTTC. This translates into CASSLLGTGEGYTF.